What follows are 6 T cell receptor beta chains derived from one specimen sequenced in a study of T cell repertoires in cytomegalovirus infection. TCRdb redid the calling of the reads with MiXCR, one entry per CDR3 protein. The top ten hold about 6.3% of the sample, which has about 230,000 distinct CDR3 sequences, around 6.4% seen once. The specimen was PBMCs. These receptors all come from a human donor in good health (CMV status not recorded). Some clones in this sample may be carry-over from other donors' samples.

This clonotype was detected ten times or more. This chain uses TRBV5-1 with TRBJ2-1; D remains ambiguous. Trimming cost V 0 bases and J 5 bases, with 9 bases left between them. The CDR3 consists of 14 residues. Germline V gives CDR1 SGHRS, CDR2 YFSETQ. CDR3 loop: CASSLVVADNEQFF. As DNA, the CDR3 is TGCGCCAGCAGCTTGGTGGTGGCAGACAATGAGCAGTTCTTC.

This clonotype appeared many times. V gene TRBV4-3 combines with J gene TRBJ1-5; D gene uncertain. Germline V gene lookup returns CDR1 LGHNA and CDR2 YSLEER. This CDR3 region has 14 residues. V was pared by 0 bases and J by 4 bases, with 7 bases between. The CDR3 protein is CASSQDYGNQPQHF. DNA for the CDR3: TGCGCCAGCAGCCAAGACTATGGGAATCAGCCCCAGCATTTT.

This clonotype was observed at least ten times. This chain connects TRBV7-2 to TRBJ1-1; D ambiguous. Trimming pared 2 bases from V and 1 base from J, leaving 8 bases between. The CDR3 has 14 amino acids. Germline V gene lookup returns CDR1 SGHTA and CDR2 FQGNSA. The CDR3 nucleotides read TGTGCCAGCAGCTTACTCCCCTCGAACACTGAAGCTTTCTTT. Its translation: CASSLLPSNTEAFF.

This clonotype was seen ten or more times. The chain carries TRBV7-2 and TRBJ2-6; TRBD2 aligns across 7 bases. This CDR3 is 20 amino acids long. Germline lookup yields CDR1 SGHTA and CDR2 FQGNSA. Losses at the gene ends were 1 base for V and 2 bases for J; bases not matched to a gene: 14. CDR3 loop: CASSLGGGVRELTGANVLTF. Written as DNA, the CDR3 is TGTGCCAGCAGCTTAGGGGGGGGGGTCAGGGAACTAACTGGGGCCAACGTCCTGACTTTC.

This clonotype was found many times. CDR3 nucleotides: TGTGCCAGCAGCTTAAGGTCCAAGGGGAAGGATCTCAATCAGCCCCAGCATTTT. It yields the protein CASSLRSKGKDLNQPQHF. The V and J genes are TRBV7-2 and TRBJ1-5; a possible D gene is TRBD1 (5 bases). CDR1 and CDR2 (germline): SGHTA, FQGNSA. V lost 2 bases and J lost 3, with 20 bases in between. The length of the CDR3 is 18 residues.

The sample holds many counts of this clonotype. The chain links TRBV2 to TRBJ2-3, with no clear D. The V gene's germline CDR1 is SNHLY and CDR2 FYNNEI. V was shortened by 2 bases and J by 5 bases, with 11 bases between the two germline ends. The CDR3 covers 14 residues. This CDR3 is CASSEFLPGDTQYF. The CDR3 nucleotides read TGTGCCAGCAGTGAATTCCTGCCGGGAGATACGCAGTATTTT.